The TCR beta chain described here comes from a study of tissue T cells after allogeneic stem cell transplantation. Notes on the study in general: Only a limited share of tissue TCRs appeared in blood or spleen.

V lost 4 bases and J lost 1; bases outside the gene matches: 0. Germline CDR1 reads SGHSN; CDR2 reads HYEKVE. CDR3 length: 13 residues. With regard to this clone: Its cognate antigen is unknown. Gene names refer to mouse genes. The read ends 1 residue shy of where the CDR3 ends; the end is completed using the germline J gene.

Using immunoSEQ multiplex PCR, the repertoire was profiled, and TCRdb retains in-frame clones only, with some absent. Counted here are tens of thousands of clones, 73% occurring once; the ten biggest clones make up under 0.9%. The genes are TRBV12-1 and TRBJ2-5, with 8 bases that match TRBD2. Material for sequencing was sorted cells pooled from one or two spleens. The receptor's source is a pool of C57BL/6 mice in good health. The CDR3: CASSWGDQDTQYF. CDR3 DNA (partial): TGTGCCAGCTCCTGGGGGGACCAAGACACCCAGTAC.